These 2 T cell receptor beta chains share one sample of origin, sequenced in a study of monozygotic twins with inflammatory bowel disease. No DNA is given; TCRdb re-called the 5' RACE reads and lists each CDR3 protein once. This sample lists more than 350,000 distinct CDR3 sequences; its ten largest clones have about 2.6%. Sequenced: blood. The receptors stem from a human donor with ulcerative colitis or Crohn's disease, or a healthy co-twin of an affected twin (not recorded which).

The chain's CDR3 is CASRTRTSPDTQYF. J is TRBJ2-3 and V is TRBV12-3 or TRBV12-4. The CDR3 is 14 residues long.

The CDR3 sequence is CATSRTRASGENIQYF. This chain connects TRBV15 to TRBJ2-4; the D call from TCRdb, TRBD2, cannot be confirmed without DNA. The CDR3 is made up of 16 amino acids. Germline-derived CDR1 and CDR2 are LNHNV and YYDKDF (reference sequence).